This T cell receptor (beta chain) was retrieved from a study of blood T cell repertoires in COVID-19. Background on the study: Samples taken during acute and convalescent COVID-19 were collected in the United States, Italy and Spain. Nucleic acid was either cDNA or gDNA, and it came from T cells, B-cell-depleted T cells, or PBMCs.

The CDR3 consists of 13 residues. The V gene lost 5 bases and the J gene lost 4 bases, with 9 bases spanning the gap. Germline V gene data show CDR1 as SGHDT and CDR2 as YYEEEE. The authors' processing: Scientists estimated how many nucleated cells there were by amplifying reference gene primers. Clones were sequenced by immunoSEQ multiplex PCR, and TCRdb holds only the in-frame ones, with some missing. D and trimming come from the DNA, and the V and J calls and clone size come from that table. This table holds roughly 300,000 clones, roughly 86% found once. The sequenced sample was peripheral blood. The chain employs TRBV5-6 and TRBJ2-2; D perhaps matches TRBD1 (6 bases). The sequence derives from a woman between 50 and 59 years old with acute or convalescent COVID-19. The CDR3 region has the DNA TGTGCCAGCAGGACAGGACTCACCGGGGAGCTGTTTTTT. This encodes CASRTGLTGELFF.